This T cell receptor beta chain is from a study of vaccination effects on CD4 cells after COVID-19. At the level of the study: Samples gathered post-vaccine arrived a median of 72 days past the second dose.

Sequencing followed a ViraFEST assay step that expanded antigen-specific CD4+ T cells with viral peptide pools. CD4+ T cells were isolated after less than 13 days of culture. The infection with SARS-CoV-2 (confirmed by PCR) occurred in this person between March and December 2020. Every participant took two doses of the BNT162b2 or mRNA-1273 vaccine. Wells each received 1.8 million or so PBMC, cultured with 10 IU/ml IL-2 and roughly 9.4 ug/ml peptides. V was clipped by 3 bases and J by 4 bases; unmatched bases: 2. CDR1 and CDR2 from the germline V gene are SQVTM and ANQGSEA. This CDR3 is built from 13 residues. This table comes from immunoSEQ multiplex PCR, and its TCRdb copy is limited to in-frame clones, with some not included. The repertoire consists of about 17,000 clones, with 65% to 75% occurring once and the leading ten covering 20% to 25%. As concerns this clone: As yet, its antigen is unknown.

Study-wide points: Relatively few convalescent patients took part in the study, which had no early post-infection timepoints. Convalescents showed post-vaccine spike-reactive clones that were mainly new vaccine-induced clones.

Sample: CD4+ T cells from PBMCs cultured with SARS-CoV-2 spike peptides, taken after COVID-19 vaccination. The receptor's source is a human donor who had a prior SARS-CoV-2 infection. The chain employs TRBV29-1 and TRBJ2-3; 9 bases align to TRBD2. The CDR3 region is CSVDRGGADTQYF. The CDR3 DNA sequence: TGCAGCGTTGATCGCGGGGGGGCAGATACGCAGTATTTT.